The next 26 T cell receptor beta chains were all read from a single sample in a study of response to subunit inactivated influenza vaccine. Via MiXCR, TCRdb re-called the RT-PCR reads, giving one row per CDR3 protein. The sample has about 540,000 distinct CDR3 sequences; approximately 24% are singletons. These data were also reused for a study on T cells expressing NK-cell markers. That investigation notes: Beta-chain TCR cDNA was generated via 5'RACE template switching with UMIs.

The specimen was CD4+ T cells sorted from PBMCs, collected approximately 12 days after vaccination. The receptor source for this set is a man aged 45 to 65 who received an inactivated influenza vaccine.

CDR3 DNA sequence: TGCGCCAGCAGCCAAGATCGGGGTCCGGGGGAGCAGTACTTC. It translates to CASSQDRGPGEQYF. This rearrangement joins TRBV4-3 to TRBJ2-7, with D perhaps TRBD2 (5 bases). The germline CDR1 and CDR2 sequences are LGHNA and YSLEER. CDR3 size: 14 residues. Trimming stripped 0 bases from V and 7 bases from J, with 13 bases between.

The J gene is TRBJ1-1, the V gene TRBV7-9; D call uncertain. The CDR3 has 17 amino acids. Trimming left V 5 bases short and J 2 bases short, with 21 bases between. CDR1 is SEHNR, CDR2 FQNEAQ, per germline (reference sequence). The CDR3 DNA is TGTGCCAGCAGCCTTGCCCGGAGGGCGGGAGACAACACTGAAGCTTTCTTT. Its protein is CASSLARRAGDNTEAFF.

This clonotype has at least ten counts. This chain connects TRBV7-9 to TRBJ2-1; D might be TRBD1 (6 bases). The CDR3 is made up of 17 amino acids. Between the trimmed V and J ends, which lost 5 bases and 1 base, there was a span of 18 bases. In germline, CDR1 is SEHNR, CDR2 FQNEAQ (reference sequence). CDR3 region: CASSPRFGTPSYNEQFF. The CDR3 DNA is TGTGCCAGCAGCCCCCGGTTCGGGACACCTTCCTACAATGAGCAGTTCTTC.

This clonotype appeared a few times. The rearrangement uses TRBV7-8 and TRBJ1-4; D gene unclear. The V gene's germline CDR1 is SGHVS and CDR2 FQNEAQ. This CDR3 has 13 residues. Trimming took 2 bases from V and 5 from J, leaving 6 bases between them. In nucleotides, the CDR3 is TGTGCCAGCAGCTTACGCAGGAATGAAAAACTGTTTTTT. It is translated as CASSLRRNEKLFF. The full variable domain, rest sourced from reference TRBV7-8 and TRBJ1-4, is GAGVSQSPRYKVAKRGQDVALRCDPISGHVSLFWYQQALGQGPEFLTYFQNEAQLDKSGLPSDRFFAERPEGSVSTLKIQRTQQEDSAVYLCASSLRRNEKLFFGSGTQLSVL.

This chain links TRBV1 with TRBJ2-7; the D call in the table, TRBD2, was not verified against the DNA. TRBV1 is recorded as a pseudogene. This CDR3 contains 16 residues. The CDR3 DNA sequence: TGCACCAGCAGCTTAAACACTAGCAAAGACGGCTACGAGCAGTACTTC. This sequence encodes CTSSLNTSKDGYEQYF.

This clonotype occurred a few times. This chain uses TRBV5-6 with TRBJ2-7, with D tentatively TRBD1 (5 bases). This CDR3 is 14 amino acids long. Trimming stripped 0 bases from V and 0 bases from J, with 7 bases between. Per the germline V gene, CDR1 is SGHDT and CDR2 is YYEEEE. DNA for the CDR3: TGTGCCAGCAGCTTGGAACAGGCCTCCTACGAGCAGTACTTC. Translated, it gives CASSLEQASYEQYF.

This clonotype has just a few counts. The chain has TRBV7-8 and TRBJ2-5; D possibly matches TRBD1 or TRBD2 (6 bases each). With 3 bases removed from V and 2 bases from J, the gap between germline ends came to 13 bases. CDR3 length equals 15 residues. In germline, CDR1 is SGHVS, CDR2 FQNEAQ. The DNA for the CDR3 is TGTGCCAGCAGCTTGGGGGGCTCGGCACAAGAGACCCAGTACTTC. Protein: CASSLGGSAQETQYF. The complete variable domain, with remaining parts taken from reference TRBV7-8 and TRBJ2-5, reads GAGVSQSPRYKVAKRGQDVALRCDPISGHVSLFWYQQALGQGPEFLTYFQNEAQLDKSGLPSDRFFAERPEGSVSTLKIQRTQQEDSAVYLCASSLGGSAQETQYFGPGTRLLVL.

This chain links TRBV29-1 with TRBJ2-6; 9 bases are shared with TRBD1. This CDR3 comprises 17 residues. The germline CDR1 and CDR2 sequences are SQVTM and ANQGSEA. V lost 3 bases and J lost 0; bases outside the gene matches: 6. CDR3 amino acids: CSVDGTGINSGANVLTF. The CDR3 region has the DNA TGCAGCGTTGACGGGACAGGGATAAACTCTGGGGCCAACGTCCTGACTTTC.

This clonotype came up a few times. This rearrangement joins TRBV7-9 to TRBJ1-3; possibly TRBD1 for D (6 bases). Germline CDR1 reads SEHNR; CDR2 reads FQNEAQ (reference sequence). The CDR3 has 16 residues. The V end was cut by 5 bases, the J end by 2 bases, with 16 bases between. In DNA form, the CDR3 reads TGTGCCAGCAGCGACCACCCAGGACAGACTGGAAACACCATATATTTT. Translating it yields CASSDHPGQTGNTIYF. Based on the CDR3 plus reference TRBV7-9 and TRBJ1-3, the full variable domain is DTGVSQNPRHKITKRGQNVTFRCDPISEHNRLYWYRQTLGQGPEFLTYFQNEAQLEKSRLLSDRFSAERPKGSFSTLEIQRTEQGDSAMYLCASSDHPGQTGNTIYFGEGSWLTVV.

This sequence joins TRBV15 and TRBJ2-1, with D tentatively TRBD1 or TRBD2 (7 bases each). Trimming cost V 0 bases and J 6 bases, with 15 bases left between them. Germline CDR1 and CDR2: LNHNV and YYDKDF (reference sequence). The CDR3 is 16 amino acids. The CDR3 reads CATSRDLARGGNEQFF. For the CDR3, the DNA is TGTGCCACCAGCAGAGATTTAGCCAGGGGGGGCAATGAGCAGTTCTTC.

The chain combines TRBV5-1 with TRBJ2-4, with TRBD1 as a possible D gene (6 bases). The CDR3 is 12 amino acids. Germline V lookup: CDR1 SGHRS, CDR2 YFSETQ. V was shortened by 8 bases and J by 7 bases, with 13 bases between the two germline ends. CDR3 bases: TGCGCCAGTTCACAGGGTTGGAACATTCAGTACTTC. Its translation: CASSQGWNIQYF.

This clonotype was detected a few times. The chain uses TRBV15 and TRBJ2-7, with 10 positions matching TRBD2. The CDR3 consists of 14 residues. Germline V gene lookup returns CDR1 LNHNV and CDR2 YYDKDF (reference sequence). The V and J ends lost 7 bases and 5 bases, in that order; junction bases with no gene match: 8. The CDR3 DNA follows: TGTGCCACCAAGCGGGAGGGGGTAGCGGACGAGCAGTACTTC. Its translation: CATKREGVADEQYF.

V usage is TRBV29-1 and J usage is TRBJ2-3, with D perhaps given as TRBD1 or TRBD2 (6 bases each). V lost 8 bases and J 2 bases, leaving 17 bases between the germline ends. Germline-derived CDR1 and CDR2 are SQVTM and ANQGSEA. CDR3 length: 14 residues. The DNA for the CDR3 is TGCAGCTCCACTCTAGGGGGGTTCACAGATACGCAGTATTTT. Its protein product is CSSTLGGFTDTQYF.

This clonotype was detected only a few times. The CDR3: CSGGTSGRGYNEQFF. CDR3 nucleotide sequence: TGCAGCGGAGGGACTAGCGGGAGGGGCTACAATGAGCAGTTCTTC. The V call is TRBV29-1, the J call TRBJ2-1, with 16 positions matching TRBD2. Germline CDR1 is SQVTM and CDR2 is ANQGSEA. CDR3 length: 15 residues. V dropped 7 bases and J dropped 3; count of bases not matched to a gene: 3.

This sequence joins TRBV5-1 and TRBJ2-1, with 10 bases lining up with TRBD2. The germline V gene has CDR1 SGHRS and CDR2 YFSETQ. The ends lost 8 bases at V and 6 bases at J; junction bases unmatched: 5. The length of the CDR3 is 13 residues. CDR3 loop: CASTLAGVNEQFF. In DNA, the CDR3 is TGCGCCAGTACCCTAGCGGGGGTCAATGAGCAGTTCTTC.

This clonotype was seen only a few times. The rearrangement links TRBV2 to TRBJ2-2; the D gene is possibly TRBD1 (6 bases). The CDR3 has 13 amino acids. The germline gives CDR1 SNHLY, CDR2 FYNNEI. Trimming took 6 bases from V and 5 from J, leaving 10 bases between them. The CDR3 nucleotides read TGTGCCAGCAGCACAGGGTTGACCGGGGAGCTGTTTTTT. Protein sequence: CASSTGLTGELFF.

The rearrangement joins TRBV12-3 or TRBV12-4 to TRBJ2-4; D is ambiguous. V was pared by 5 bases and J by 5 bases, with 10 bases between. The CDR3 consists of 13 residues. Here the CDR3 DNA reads TGTGCCAGCAGTCGTGGGATTGAAAACATTCAGTACTTC. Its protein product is CASSRGIENIQYF.

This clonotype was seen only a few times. CDR3 loop: CASSKVCGKNIQYF. Written as DNA, the CDR3 is TGTGCCAGCAGCAAAGTGTGTGGGAAAAACATTCAGTACTTC. The genes are TRBV21-1 and TRBJ2-4. TRBV21-1 is assigned pseudogene status. This CDR3 contains 14 residues.

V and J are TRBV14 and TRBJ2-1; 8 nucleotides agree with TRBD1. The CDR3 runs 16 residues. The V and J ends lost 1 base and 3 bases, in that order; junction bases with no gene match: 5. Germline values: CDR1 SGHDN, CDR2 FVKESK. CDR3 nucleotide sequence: TGTGCCAGCAGCCAAGGGCGGACAGGGAACTACAATGAGCAGTTCTTC. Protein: CASSQGRTGNYNEQFF.

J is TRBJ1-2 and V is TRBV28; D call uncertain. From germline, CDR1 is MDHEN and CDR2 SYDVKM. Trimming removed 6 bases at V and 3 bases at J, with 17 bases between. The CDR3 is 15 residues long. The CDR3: CASRAPGFEDYGYTF. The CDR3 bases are TGTGCCAGCAGAGCCCCGGGATTTGAGGACTATGGCTACACCTTC.

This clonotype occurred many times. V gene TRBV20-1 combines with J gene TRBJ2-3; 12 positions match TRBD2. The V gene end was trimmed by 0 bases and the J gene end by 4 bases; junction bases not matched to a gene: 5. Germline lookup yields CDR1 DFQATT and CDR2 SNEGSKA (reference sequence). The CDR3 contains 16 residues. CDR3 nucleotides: TGCAGTGCTAGAGATCTAGCGGGGGGGCCCGCAGATACGCAGTATTTT. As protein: CSARDLAGGPADTQYF.

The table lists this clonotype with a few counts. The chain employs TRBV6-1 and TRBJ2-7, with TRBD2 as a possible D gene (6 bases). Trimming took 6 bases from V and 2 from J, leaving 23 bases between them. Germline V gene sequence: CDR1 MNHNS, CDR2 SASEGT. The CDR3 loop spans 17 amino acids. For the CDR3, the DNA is TGTGCCAGCAGGAGCCAAAGCGGAGGGGACCCAGCCTACGAGCAGTACTTC. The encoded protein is CASRSQSGGDPAYEQYF.

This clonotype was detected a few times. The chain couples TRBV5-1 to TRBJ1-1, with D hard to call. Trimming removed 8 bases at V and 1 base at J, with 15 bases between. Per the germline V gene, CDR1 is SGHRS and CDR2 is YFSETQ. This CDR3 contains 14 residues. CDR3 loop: CASSTKAENTEAFF. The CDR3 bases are TGCGCCAGTTCGACAAAAGCTGAGAACACTGAAGCTTTCTTT.

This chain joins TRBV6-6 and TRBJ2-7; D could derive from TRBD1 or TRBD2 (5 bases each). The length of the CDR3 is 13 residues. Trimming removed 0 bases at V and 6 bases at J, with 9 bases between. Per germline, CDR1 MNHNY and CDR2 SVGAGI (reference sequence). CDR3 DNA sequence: TGTGCCAGCAGTTACTCGGTTGGGGGCGAGCAGTACTTC. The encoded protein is CASSYSVGGEQYF.

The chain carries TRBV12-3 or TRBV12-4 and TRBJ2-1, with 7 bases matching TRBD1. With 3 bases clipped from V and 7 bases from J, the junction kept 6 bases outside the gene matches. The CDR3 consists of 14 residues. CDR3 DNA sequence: TGTGCCAGCAGTTTCACCCAGGGGGTAAATGAGCAGTTCTTC. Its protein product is CASSFTQGVNEQFF.

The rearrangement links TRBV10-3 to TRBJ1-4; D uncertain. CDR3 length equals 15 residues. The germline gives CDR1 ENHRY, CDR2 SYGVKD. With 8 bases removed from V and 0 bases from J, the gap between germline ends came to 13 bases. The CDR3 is CAIAGGRATNEKLFF. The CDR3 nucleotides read TGTGCCATCGCCGGAGGGCGAGCAACTAATGAAAAACTGTTTTTT.